In its sample, the clone carrying this T cell receptor (beta chain) was seen a few times. This sample stems from a study of patients and donors after allogeneic stem cell transplantation. TCRdb re-derived calls from the RT-PCR reads in MiXCR, one entry per CDR3 protein. The sample has about 410,000 distinct CDR3 sequences; 16% are singletons. V lost 1 base, J lost 7 bases, and 8 bases lay in between. The germline gives CDR1 LNHDA, CDR2 SQIVND (reference sequence). The CDR3 is 13 amino acids. This TCR was sampled from a human donor who was either an allogeneic HSCT recipient or a stem cell or donor lymphocyte infusion donor (not recorded which). It is not recorded whose cells these are; they may come from a transplant donor. Sequenced: blood, either unsorted or a sorted T cell fraction (not recorded which). J is TRBJ1-5 and V is TRBV19; no reliable D call. Here the CDR3 reads CASSIGVYQPQHF. The CDR3 region has the DNA TGTGCCAGTAGTATAGGGGTATACCAGCCCCAGCATTTT.